This TCR beta chain was found in a study of graft-versus-host responses after intestinal transplantation. At the level of the study: Transplant recipients had multivisceral, liver-intestinal, or isolated intestinal grafts. Anti-thymocyte globulin served as induction for all recipients, who then took tacrolimus and steroids for two to three years. Whole-study results and caveats: The presence of high graft-versus-host to host-versus-graft clonal ratios in allografts characterized patients with graft-donor T cell macrochimerism.

Remarks on this clone: Its target is not known.

The protocol was immunoSEQ multiplex PCR, while the TCRdb copy is restricted to in-frame clones and leaves out a portion. The data hold some 88,000 clones, with approximately 94% observed a single time. From germline, CDR1 is LNHDA and CDR2 SQIVND (reference sequence). The CDR3 runs to 14 residues. V was clipped by 1 base and J by 6 bases; unmatched bases: 0. The TCR was taken from a human donor who received an intestinal transplant. The chain joins TRBV19 to TRBJ1-4; the match to TRBD1 covers 9 bases. Material: unstimulated CD8+ T cells sorted from spleen or lymph node cells, obtained before intestinal transplant. CDR3 in DNA: TGTGCCAGTAGTATAGGGACAGGGGATGAAAAACTGTTTTTT. Residues: CASSIGTGDEKLFF.